Listed here are 9 T cell receptor beta chains from one sample, sequenced in a study of CXCR3-negative and CXCR3-positive naive CD8 T cells. Libraries of TRB cDNA were made by 5' RACE and carried UMIs. TCRdb reworked the 5' RACE reads into one entry per CDR3 protein, no DNA. The table lists approximately 100,000 distinct CDR3 sequences, with roughly 0.35% in the top ten. These TCRs are of unknown antigen specificity. Study conclusions and caveats: When CXCR3-positive naive cells were set against CXCR3-negative naive cells, the former had more hydrophobic TRB CDR3s.

Sequences were obtained from naive CXCR3+ CD8+ T cells from blood. Documented subset: CD45RO-CCR7+CD27+CD95- naive CD8+ T cells expressing CXCR3 (TNR3+). All receptors derive from a human donor in good health. Some clones in this sample may be carry-over from other donors' samples.

The chain links TRBV7-9 to TRBJ2-7; TCRdb designates TRBD1, a call that cannot be tested without DNA. Germline lookup yields CDR1 SEHNR and CDR2 FQNEAQ (reference sequence). The CDR3 extends over 17 amino acids. CDR3 loop: CASSSWDARPTPYEQYF. Together with reference TRBV7-9 and TRBJ2-7, the CDR3 gives the full variable domain: DTGVSQNPRHKITKRGQNVTFRCDPISEHNRLYWYRQTLGQGPEFLTYFQNEAQLEKSRLLSDRFSAERPKGSFSTLEIQRTEQGDSAMYLCASSSWDARPTPYEQYFGPGTRLTVT.

The chain has TRBV27 and TRBJ2-7; the TRBD1 assignment by TCRdb is unverifiable without DNA. The CDR3 sequence is 18 residues long. Germline CDR1 and CDR2: MNHEY and SMNVEV (reference sequence). This CDR3 is CASSGPRGRTYYTYEQYF.

The rearrangement joins TRBV20-1 to TRBJ2-7. The germline gives CDR1 DFQATT, CDR2 SNEGSKA (reference sequence). CDR3 length equals 13 residues. Here the CDR3 reads CSAPQEADYEQYF.

CDR3 sequence reads: CASSLTLQGVYNEQFF. J is TRBJ2-1 and V is TRBV4-3; the D gene TCRdb calls, TRBD1, cannot be checked with no DNA. The germline V gene encodes CDR1 LGHNA and CDR2 YSLEER. This CDR3 has 16 residues.

The V gene is TRBV4-3, the J gene TRBJ2-7; the TRBD2 assignment by TCRdb is unverifiable without DNA. The CDR3 loop spans 16 amino acids. The germline V gene has CDR1 LGHNA and CDR2 YSLEER. This CDR3 reads CASSRWASGDSYEQYF.

V is TRBV28 and J is TRBJ2-7; lacking DNA, the TRBD2 call made by TCRdb goes unchecked. Germline assignment: CDR1 MDHEN and CDR2 SYDVKM. CDR3 length equals 15 residues. CDR3 sequence reads: CASGADVRGRYEQYF.

The chain has TRBV29-1 and TRBJ2-2; TCRdb's D call, TRBD2, is unchecked because there is no DNA. This CDR3 is 14 amino acids long. The germline gives CDR1 SQVTM, CDR2 ANQGSEA. The CDR3 here is CSASSGSPTGELFF.

The chain uses TRBV28 and TRBJ2-1. CDR1 MDHEN and CDR2 SYDVKM come from the germline V gene. This CDR3 spans 15 amino acids. The CDR3 here is CASSLHLGSDNEQFF.

The CDR3 protein is CSAQEVQGFYEQYF. This chain uses TRBV20-1 with TRBJ2-7; without DNA, the TCRdb call of TRBD1 cannot be checked. The CDR3 spans 14 residues. Per the germline V gene, CDR1 is DFQATT and CDR2 is SNEGSKA (reference sequence).